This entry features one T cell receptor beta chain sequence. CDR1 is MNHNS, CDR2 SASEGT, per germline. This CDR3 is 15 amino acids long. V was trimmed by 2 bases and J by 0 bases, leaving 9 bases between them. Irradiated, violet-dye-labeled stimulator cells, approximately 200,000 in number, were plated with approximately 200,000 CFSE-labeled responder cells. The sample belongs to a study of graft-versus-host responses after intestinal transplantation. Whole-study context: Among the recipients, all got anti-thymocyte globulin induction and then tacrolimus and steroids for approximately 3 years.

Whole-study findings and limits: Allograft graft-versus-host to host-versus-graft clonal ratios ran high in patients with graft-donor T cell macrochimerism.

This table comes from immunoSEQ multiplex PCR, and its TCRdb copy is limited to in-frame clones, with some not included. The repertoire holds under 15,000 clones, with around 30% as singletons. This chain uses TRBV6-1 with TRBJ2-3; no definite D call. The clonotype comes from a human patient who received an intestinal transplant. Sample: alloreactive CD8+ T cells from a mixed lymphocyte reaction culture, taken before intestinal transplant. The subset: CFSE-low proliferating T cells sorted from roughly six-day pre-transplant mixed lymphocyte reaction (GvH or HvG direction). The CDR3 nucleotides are TGTGCCAGCAGTGAACCCCGGCCTAGCACAGATACGCAGTATTTT. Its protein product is CASSEPRPSTDTQYF.